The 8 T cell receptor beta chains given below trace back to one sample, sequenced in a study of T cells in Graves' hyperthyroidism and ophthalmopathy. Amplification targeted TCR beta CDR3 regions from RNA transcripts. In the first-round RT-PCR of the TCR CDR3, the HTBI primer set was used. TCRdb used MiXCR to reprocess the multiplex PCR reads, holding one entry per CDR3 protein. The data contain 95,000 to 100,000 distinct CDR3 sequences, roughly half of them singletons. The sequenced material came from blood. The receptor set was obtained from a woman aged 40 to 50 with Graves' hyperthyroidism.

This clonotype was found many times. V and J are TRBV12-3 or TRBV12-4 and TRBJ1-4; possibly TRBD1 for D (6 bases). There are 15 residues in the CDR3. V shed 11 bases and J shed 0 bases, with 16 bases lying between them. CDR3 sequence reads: CAASRGLTTNEKLFF. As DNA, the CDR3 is TGTGCCGCTAGCAGGGGCCTTACAACTAATGAAAAACTGTTTTTT.

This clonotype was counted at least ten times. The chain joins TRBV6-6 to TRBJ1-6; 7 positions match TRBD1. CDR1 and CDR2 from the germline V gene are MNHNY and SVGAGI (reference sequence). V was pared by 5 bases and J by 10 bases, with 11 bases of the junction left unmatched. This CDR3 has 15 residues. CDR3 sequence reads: CASSEQGQLGSPLHF. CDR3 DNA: TGTGCCAGCAGTGAACAGGGGCAGCTTGGATCACCCCTCCACTTT.

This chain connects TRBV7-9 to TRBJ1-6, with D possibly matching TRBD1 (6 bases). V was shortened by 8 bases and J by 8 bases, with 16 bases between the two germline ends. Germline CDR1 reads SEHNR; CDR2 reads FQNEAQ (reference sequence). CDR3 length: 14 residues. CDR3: CASAAGDADSPLHF. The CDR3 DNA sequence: TGTGCCAGCGCGGCAGGGGATGCGGATTCACCCCTCCACTTT.

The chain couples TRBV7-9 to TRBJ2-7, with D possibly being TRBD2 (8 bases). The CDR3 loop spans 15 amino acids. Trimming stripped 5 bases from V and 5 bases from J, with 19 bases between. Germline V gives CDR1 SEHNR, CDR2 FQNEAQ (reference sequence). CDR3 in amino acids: CASSPSGQGGHEQYF. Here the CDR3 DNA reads TGTGCCAGCAGCCCTAGCGGGCAGGGGGGCCACGAGCAGTACTTC.

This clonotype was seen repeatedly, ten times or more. This CDR3 is CASSQQNSPLHF. The DNA for the CDR3 is TGCGCCAGCAGCCAGCAAAATTCACCCCTCCACTTT. The V call is TRBV4-1, the J call TRBJ1-6; D is uncertain. Germline CDR1 reads MGHRA; CDR2 reads YSYEKL. This CDR3 is built from 12 residues. V shed 3 bases and J shed 7 bases, with 4 bases lying between them.

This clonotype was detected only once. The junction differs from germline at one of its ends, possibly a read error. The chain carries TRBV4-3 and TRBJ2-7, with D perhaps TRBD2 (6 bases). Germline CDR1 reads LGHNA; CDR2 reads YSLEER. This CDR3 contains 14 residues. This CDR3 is CVSSWGLSSYEQYF. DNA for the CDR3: TGCGTCAGCAGCTGGGGACTGTCCTCCTACGAGCAGTACTTC.

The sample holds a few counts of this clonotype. This CDR3 reads CASSPTQTGENTEAFF. As DNA, the CDR3 is TGTGCCAGCAGCCCGACCCAGACAGGGGAGAACACTGAAGCTTTCTTT. The chain carries TRBV7-3 and TRBJ1-1; the match to TRBD1 covers 8 bases. With V trimmed by 5 bases and J by 1 base, 9 bases remained unmatched. The CDR3 is 16 residues long. Per germline, CDR1 SGHTA and CDR2 FQGTGA.

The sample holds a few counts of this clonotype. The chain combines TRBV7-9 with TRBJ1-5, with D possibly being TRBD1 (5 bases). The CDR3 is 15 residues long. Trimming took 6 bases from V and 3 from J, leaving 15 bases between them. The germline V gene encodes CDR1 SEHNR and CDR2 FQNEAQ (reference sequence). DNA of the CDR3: TGTGCCAGCAGGGGGTTGGGAGGGGCCAATCAGCCCCAGCATTTT. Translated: CASRGLGGANQPQHF.